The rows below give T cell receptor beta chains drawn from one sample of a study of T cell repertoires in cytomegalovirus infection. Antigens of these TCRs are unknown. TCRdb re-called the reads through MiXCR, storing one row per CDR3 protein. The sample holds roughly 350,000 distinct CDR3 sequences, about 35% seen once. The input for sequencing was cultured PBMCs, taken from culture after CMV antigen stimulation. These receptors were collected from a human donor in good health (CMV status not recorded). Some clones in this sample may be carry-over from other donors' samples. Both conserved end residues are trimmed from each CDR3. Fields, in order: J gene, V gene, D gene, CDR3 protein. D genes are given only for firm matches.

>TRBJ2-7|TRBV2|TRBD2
ASSQLPGTSGRPYEQY
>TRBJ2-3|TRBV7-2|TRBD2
ASSLTSGRAADTQY
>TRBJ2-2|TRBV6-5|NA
ASSYSSSPTGELF
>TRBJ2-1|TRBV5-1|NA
ASSGNLRSYNEQF
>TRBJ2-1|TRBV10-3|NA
AIGAGSSPYNEQF
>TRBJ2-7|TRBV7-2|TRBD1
ASSSYRDRGLYEQY
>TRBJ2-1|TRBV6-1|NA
GVAGTYNEQF
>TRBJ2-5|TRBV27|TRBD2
ASSLRLAETQY
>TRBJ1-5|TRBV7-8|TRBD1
ASSQDRAGNQPQH
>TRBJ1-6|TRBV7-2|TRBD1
ASSSQGQGRSPLH
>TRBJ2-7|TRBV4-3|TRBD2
ASSQDLAGGREQY
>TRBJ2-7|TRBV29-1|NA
SVRGVGHLGEQY
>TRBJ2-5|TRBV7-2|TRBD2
ASSTGLAGETQY
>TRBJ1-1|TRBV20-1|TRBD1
SAVDRGRMNTEAF
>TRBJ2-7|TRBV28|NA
ASSFVGTYEQY
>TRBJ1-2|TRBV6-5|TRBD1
ASSYSIQGADGYT
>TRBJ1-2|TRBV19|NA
ASTPDGNYGYT
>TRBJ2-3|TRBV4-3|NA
ASSQDHLGDTQY
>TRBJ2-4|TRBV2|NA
ASGTALQY
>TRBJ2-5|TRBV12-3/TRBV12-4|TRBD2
ASSLAVAGQETQY
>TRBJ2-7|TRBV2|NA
ASSDSGYEQY
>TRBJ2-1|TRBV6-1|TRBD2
ASKAGGIYNEQF